This TCR beta chain was observed in a study of cytomegalovirus exposure and HLA in healthy donors listed by TCRdb under 2017. Regarding the complete study: An earlier analysis of around 600 of the donors reported 250 to 350 Gb of sequence data and some 100 million unique TCR beta sequences from 150 million to 200 million T cells. An early release that covered about 600 HLA-typed donors contained about 290 gigabases of sequencing data and about 84 million unique TCR sequences. Of the 300 to 450 genotyped donors, 65% to 90% were placed in the genetic ancestry cluster associated with self-reported Caucasian donors. The study aimed to test whether cataloging public T cell receptors could reveal signatures of past pathogen exposure. The T cell repertoires of 666 subjects were profiled by immunosequencing and related to cytomegalovirus serostatus. Besides the first cohort of about 730 subjects, a separate validation cohort made up of 120 or so different subjects was used. The study combined high-throughput TCR immunosequencing, statistical association of individual TCRs with disease status, and machine learning to predict cytomegalovirus infection status. To study patterns of TCR occurrence, a later analysis re-analyzed previously published TCR beta repertoires from around 670 donors and added high-resolution HLA genotyping. The later analysis used no new phenotypic data to find candidate immune exposures, relying instead on TCR beta sequences and their occurrence across donors. To decide whether each TCR beta V gene segment behaved as functional or pseudogenic, an earlier analysis of some 600 of the donors relied on high-throughput TCR beta sequencing. Donor age, sex, ethnicity and CMV serostatus were collected together with the repertoire data. A later genetic analysis used genome-wide SNP genotypes for about 55% of the 666 donors, treating that subset as a discovery cohort. All discovery cohort repertoires had been generated using a single sequencing platform. Class I and class II HLA loci were covered by the typing at four-digit resolution. Typing coverage varied by locus: about 620-630 donors for A, B, C, DRB1 and DQB1; under 550 for DQA1; around 610 for DPA1; some 470 for DPB1. About 5 DR-DQ haplotypes were handled as single units for association and clustering, since linkage in the cohort was strong. On average, 235,054 unique TCR beta nucleotide sequences were sequenced per donor among several hundred genotyped donors of the cohort, with roughly 19% of those sequences being non-productive.

Results the study describes overall, beyond this receptor: A later analysis reported that several top co-occurrence clusters appeared linked to parvovirus B19, influenza, CMV and Epstein-Barr virus. HLA typing was unavailable for some donors at each locus, so association tests used only the typed subset. A further reported finding was that TCR beta sequences accurately predicted the HLA-A and HLA-B alleles for most subjects in the first cohort. A later analysis found that most CMV-associated TCR beta chains appeared HLA-restricted, with HLA associations seemingly driven largely by CMV exposure. The study gave a list of about 160 TCR beta chains associated with cytomegalovirus. Assigning TCR associations to individual alleles was difficult when HLA alleles, especially DR and DQ, strongly co-occurred. Compared with equally common non-associated chains, HLA-associated TCR beta chains in a later analysis were more clonally expanded and had lower generation probabilities. According to a later genetic analysis, donors in an Asian-associated ancestry cluster had fewer N-insertions in productive TCRs than the approximately 670-donor mean. CMV serostatus was the only immune exposure information available for the cohort. In an earlier analysis of roughly 560 of the donors, most TCR beta V segments were observed in productive rearrangements about 87% or about 30% of the time, broadly matching IMGT annotations. Because counts were too low, some 17 rarely observed V segments, including chromosome 9 orphons, were left out of the earlier analysis of a few hundred of the donors. Some IMGT-functional V segments, including TRBV6-2 and TRBV6-3, could not be distinguished by the 87-base-pair reads and were therefore excluded. In vitro tests confirmed that a few of the cytomegalovirus-associated TCR beta chains recognize cytomegalovirus antigens. Sequencing depth was assumed to be roughly uniform across donors in the presence/absence analyses, though that assumption may not hold. In a later analysis, the rate of TCR association differed among HLA loci, with DRB1 alleles having the most associated TCRs and HLA-C alleles having the fewest. A cluster of highly shared sequence variants was judged likely to be a technical artifact of the sequencing pipeline. An association between a missense DCLRE1C variant and V-gene and J-gene trimming of TCR beta chains was found in a later genetic analysis and replicated in an independent cohort. Correlated functional status among segregating V segments might be attributable to linkage disequilibrium, but an unknown experimental factor could not be ruled out. In this cohort, only TCR beta chains were sequenced, and detectable features were limited by the absence of alpha or paired-chain data. A later analysis associated about 17,000 TCR beta sequences with specific HLA alleles at a false discovery rate of 0.05. Most TCR sequences were observed very rarely across donors, whereas some public TCRs were present in many individuals. The classifier was reported to diagnose cytomegalovirus status with high specificity and sensitivity in both the original and validation cohorts. According to the authors, the approach could potentially be generalized to other disease states and immunological phenotypes.

This clone was counted between two and nine times. Its antigen is currently not known. Base qualities are not at hand, and no much larger clone is one base apart. The CDR3 covers 15 residues, taking in both the cysteine and the phenylalanine. The kept DNA is CDR3 alone, 45 bases in frame from the first base. V is pruned by 3 bases and J by 3 bases, leaving 5 bases of the junction without a gene match. Based on the germline V gene, the CDR1 and CDR2 sequences are SGHVS and FQNEAQ. The cohort comprised 670 or so healthy bone marrow donors. Cohort members were all nominally healthy when sampled, although unrecorded immune exposures were likely present. The donor was CMV seropositive and belonged to the group of 250 to 300 seropositive cohort members. A peripheral blood sample was collected from each donor, and TCR beta sequencing was performed on peripheral blood mononuclear cells. The Qiagen DNeasy Blood Extraction Kit was used to extract genomic DNA from the blood cell samples.

Libraries were built with the immunoSEQ multiplex PCR assay. A mixture of 60 forward primers for TCR Vbeta segments and 13 reverse primers for TCR Jbeta segments was used in the multiplex PCR. The CDR3 region of rearranged TCR beta genes was amplified from genomic DNA by a multiplex PCR assay. The Illumina HiSeq System was used to sequence the amplified TCR beta libraries as 87-base-pair reads. The published analysis was carried out like this. A later analysis tallied 80 million to 95 million unique TCR beta chains across the 650 to 750 repertoires, and some 10 million of those chains were shared by two or more donors. To remove PCR and sequencing errors, raw reads were error-corrected and collapsed into unique sequences using a nearest-neighbor algorithm that merged closely related sequences. Alignment of CDR3 sequences to IMGT reference sequences was used to assign V, D and J gene segments. For a sequence to be retained, a match of at least six nucleotides to both a V gene segment and a J gene segment was required. A rearrangement was called productive if the CDR3 had no stop codons and remained in frame with V and J, and every other rearrangement was called non-productive. Following IMGT convention, CDR3 was defined as the stretch from the second conserved V-encoded cysteine up to the conserved J-encoded phenylalanine. In an earlier analysis of 587 of the donors, sequences lacking an unambiguous match to a single V gene segment were excluded. In an earlier analysis of some 590 of the donors, a V segment was called functional when productive rearrangements were above 56.7%, and segregating when the standard deviation between donors exceeded 5%. A statistical classification framework was developed to diagnose cytomegalovirus status using the catalog of TCR beta chain sequences. In a later analysis, V and J genes were assigned by comparing TCR nucleotide sequences against IMGT/GENE-DB human TR gene sequences. The TCRdist pipeline was used in a later analysis to assign CDR3 sequences and most-parsimonious VDJ recombination scenarios. In a later analysis, each TCR beta chain was defined by its CDR3 amino acid sequence together with its V-gene family, and reads without a unique V-gene family were excluded. In a later analysis, several hundred highly shared, low-generation-probability nucleotide sequences were removed to address suspected cross-contamination and a sequencing artifact. A later analysis calculated a clonal expansion index for each public chain from normalized within-repertoire ranks of inferred template counts. In a later analysis, generation probabilities were computed using a VDJ recombination model fitted to out-of-frame rearrangements, and the results were checked against IGoR. In a later analysis, hypergeometric tests were used to score TCR-TCR, TCR-HLA and TCR-CMV co-occurrence, with a repertoire-size bias correction applied to TCR pairs. In a later analysis, false discovery rates were estimated by permuting HLA or CMV assignments 20 times. A later analysis grouped co-occurring TCRs with DBSCAN, adding TCRdist sequence similarity when clustering within HLA-allele-positive subsets. For co-occurrence clustering, repertoires with fewer than 30,000 or more than 120,000 public chains were excluded, along with 5 or 6 repertoires with anomalous nucleotide sharing. TCRdb took over this immuneACCESS table, retaining in-frame rearrangements with V and J assigned. Such tables are incomplete; in checked studies, under half of the missing clones stem from an unresolved V gene, and the remainder is unexplained. V, J and clone size were drawn from that table, and D and trimming were deduced from the DNA. The sample table holds some 110,000 clones, of which roughly 13% were seen once. The top ten clones comprise about 16% of the sample.

The V and J genes are TRBV7-8 and TRBJ1-5; a stretch of 7 junction bases matches TRBD1. The source material was PBMCs. The TCR was taken from a man aged 40-49 years in good health and CMV-seropositive. CDR3 loop: CASSFLTGDNQPQHF. In nucleotide form, the sequence is TGTGCCAGCAGCTTCCTAACAGGGGACAATCAGCCCCAGCATTTT.